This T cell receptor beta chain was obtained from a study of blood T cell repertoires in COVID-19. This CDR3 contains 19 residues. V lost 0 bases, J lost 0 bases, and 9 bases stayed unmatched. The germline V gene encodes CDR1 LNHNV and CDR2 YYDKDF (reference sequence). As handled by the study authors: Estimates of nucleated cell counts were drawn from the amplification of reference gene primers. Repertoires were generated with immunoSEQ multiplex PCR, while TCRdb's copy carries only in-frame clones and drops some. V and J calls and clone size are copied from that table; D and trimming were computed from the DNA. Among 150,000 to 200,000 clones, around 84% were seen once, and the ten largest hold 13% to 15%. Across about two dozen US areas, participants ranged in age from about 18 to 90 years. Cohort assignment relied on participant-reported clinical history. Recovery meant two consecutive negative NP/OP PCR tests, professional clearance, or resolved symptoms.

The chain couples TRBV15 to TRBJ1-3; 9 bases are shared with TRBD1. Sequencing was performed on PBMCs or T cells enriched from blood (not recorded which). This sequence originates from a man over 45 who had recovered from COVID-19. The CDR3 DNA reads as TGTGCCACCAGCAGAGATCAAACAGGGGGCCCCGGCTCTGGAAACACCATATATTTT. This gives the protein CATSRDQTGGPGSGNTIYF.